These T cell receptor beta chains were read from a single sample in a study of T cell changes during pregnancy in multiple sclerosis. Produced via immunoSEQ multiplex PCR; TCRdb's table is partial and in-frame only. The sample records about 24,000 clones, around nine tenths being singletons. The source material was CD8+ T cells from peripheral blood mononuclear cells, sampled in the third trimester of pregnancy. The source is a female donor in good health, enrolled as a control in a pregnancy study. Each CDR3 is given with its conserved first and last residue. Fields, in order: D gene, clone size, CDR3 length, J gene, V gene, CDR3 DNA, CDR3 protein. A D gene is named only where the DNA matches it firmly. Not all rows give a size; the values are once, few, many and, for expanded clones, a class.

D gene: TRBD1
clone size: .
CDR3 length: 16
J gene: TRBJ1-4
V gene: TRBV18
CDR3 DNA: TGTGCCAGCTCACCACCGATTGCAGGGGGAAATGAAAAACTGTTTTTT
CDR3 protein: CASSPPIAGGNEKLFF

D gene: .
clone size: once
CDR3 length: 13
J gene: TRBJ2-7
V gene: TRBV21-1
CDR3 DNA: TGTGCCAGGGCGGGCCCGAGCCGCGACGAGCAGTACTTC
CDR3 protein: CARAGPSRDEQYF

D gene: TRBD2
clone size: .
CDR3 length: 17
J gene: TRBJ2-2
V gene: TRBV23-1
CDR3 DNA: TGCGCCAGCAGTCAATCCCGGACTAGCGGAAACACCGGGGAGCTGTTTTTT
CDR3 protein: CASSQSRTSGNTGELFF

D gene: .
clone size: .
CDR3 length: 15
J gene: TRBJ2-5
V gene: TRBV27
CDR3 DNA: TGTGCCAGCAGTGGCCTCGGACAGAGGCGAGAGACCCAGTACTTC
CDR3 protein: CASSGLGQRRETQYF

D gene: .
clone size: .
CDR3 length: 15
J gene: TRBJ2-7
V gene: TRBV7-2
CDR3 DNA: TGTGCCAGCAGCCAAGAGTGGGGGAGGTCCTACGAGCAGTACTTC
CDR3 protein: CASSQEWGRSYEQYF

D gene: .
clone size: once
CDR3 length: 13
J gene: TRBJ1-2
V gene: TRBV2
CDR3 DNA: TGTGCCAGCAGTGAGACAGCTAACTATGGCTACACCTTC
CDR3 protein: CASSETANYGYTF

D gene: .
clone size: .
CDR3 length: 12
J gene: TRBJ2-7
V gene: TRBV21-1
CDR3 DNA: TGTGCCGGAGGACAGATCTCCTACGAGCAGTACTTC
CDR3 protein: CAGGQISYEQYF

D gene: .
clone size: .
CDR3 length: 16
J gene: TRBJ1-6
V gene: TRBV11-2
CDR3 DNA: TGTGCCAGCAGCTTAGGGGCTTTCTCCTATAATTCACCCCCCCACTTT
CDR3 protein: CASSLGAFSYNSPPHF

D gene: .
clone size: .
CDR3 length: 15
J gene: TRBJ1-2
V gene: TRBV19
CDR3 DNA: TGTGCCAGTAGTTACGACCCAGGAAGAGACTATGGCTACACCTTC
CDR3 protein: CASSYDPGRDYGYTF

D gene: .
clone size: .
CDR3 length: 13
J gene: TRBJ1-1
V gene: TRBV11-3
CDR3 DNA: TGTGCCAGCAGCTTTAGAGAAAACACTGAAGCTTTCTTT
CDR3 protein: CASSFRENTEAFF

D gene: .
clone size: .
CDR3 length: 17
J gene: TRBJ2-7
V gene: TRBV28
CDR3 DNA: TGTGCCAGCAGTTTACAGCGTTGGGGAGGCCCTCCTAGCGAGCAGTACTTC
CDR3 protein: CASSLQRWGGPPSEQYF

D gene: .
clone size: once
CDR3 length: 14
J gene: TRBJ2-6
V gene: TRBV5-5
CDR3 DNA: TGTGCCAGCAGCCCTCTCCCTGGGGCCAACGTCCTGACTTTC
CDR3 protein: CASSPLPGANVLTF

D gene: .
clone size: .
CDR3 length: 19
J gene: TRBJ2-2
V gene: TRBV21-1
CDR3 DNA: TGTGCCAGCAGCCCCGGGACACAAGGACTAGCGGGAGAAGGCGGGGAGCTGTTTTTT
CDR3 protein: CASSPGTQGLAGEGGELFF

D gene: TRBD2
clone size: .
CDR3 length: 16
J gene: TRBJ2-2
V gene: TRBV7-9
CDR3 DNA: TGTGCCAGCAGCTCAGGGACTAGCGGGGACACCGGGGAGCTGTTTTTT
CDR3 protein: CASSSGTSGDTGELFF

D gene: TRBD2
clone size: .
CDR3 length: 13
J gene: TRBJ2-3
V gene: TRBV27
CDR3 DNA: TGTGCCAGCAGTAGCGGGAGTGGAGATACGCAGTATTTT
CDR3 protein: CASSSGSGDTQYF

D gene: .
clone size: .
CDR3 length: 17
J gene: TRBJ2-6
V gene: TRBV4-1
CDR3 DNA: TGCGCCAGCAGCCAACAGGATTCGAGCTCTGGGGCCAACGTCCTGACTTTC
CDR3 protein: CASSQQDSSSGANVLTF

D gene: .
clone size: .
CDR3 length: 15
J gene: TRBJ2-2
V gene: TRBV19
CDR3 DNA: TGTGCCAGTAGTTGGGGACGGAGGGGCACCGGGGAGCTGTTTTTT
CDR3 protein: CASSWGRRGTGELFF

D gene: .
clone size: .
CDR3 length: 15
J gene: TRBJ1-1
V gene: TRBV5-1
CDR3 DNA: TGCGCCAGCAGCTTGGGGAGCAGCATGAACACTGAAGCTTTCTTT
CDR3 protein: CASSLGSSMNTEAFF

D gene: .
clone size: .
CDR3 length: 11
J gene: TRBJ1-2
V gene: TRBV2
CDR3 DNA: TGTGCCAGGAGGTTATTGGATGGCTACACCTTC
CDR3 protein: CARRLLDGYTF

D gene: .
clone size: .
CDR3 length: 15
J gene: TRBJ2-5
V gene: TRBV4-1
CDR3 DNA: TGCGCCAGCAGCCCCTTAGACAATCGCGTGGAGACCCAGTACTTC
CDR3 protein: CASSPLDNRVETQYF

D gene: .
clone size: .
CDR3 length: 14
J gene: TRBJ1-4
V gene: TRBV7-9
CDR3 DNA: TGTGCCAGCAGCACAGGCAGGGCTAATGAAAAACTGTTTTTT
CDR3 protein: CASSTGRANEKLFF

D gene: TRBD1
clone size: .
CDR3 length: 16
J gene: TRBJ1-5
V gene: TRBV28
CDR3 DNA: TGTGCCAGCAGCAGAAAGGCAGGGGGTAACTATCAGCCCCAGCATTTT
CDR3 protein: CASSRKAGGNYQPQHF

D gene: .
clone size: few
CDR3 length: 15
J gene: TRBJ2-7
V gene: TRBV7-9
CDR3 DNA: TGTGCCAGCAGCTTAGGTCCCGGGATGTCCTACGAGCAGTACTTC
CDR3 protein: CASSLGPGMSYEQYF

D gene: TRBD1
clone size: .
CDR3 length: 15
J gene: TRBJ2-2
V gene: TRBV7-7
CDR3 DNA: TGTGCTACCGACTCCGGGACAGCGAACACCGGGGAGCTGTTTTTT
CDR3 protein: CATDSGTANTGELFF

D gene: .
clone size: .
CDR3 length: 11
J gene: TRBJ1-1
V gene: TRBV7-8
CDR3 DNA: TGTGCCAGCAGCCTAAACACTGAAGCTTTCTTT
CDR3 protein: CASSLNTEAFF

D gene: TRBD1
clone size: .
CDR3 length: 16
J gene: TRBJ1-2
V gene: TRBV11-2
CDR3 DNA: TGTGCCAGCAGCTTAGGGGGGACAGGGATTAACTATGGCTACACCTTC
CDR3 protein: CASSLGGTGINYGYTF

D gene: TRBD1
clone size: .
CDR3 length: 14
J gene: TRBJ2-7
V gene: TRBV18
CDR3 DNA: TGTGCCAGCTCACCCCCCGACAGGGCTTACGAGCAGTACTTC
CDR3 protein: CASSPPDRAYEQYF

D gene: .
clone size: .
CDR3 length: 13
J gene: TRBJ2-4
V gene: TRBV7-6
CDR3 DNA: TGTGCCAGCAGCTTAGACGGAGGAGGCATTCAGTACTTC
CDR3 protein: CASSLDGGGIQYF

D gene: .
clone size: .
CDR3 length: 13
J gene: TRBJ2-1
V gene: TRBV27
CDR3 DNA: TGTGCCAGCAGTAGGGGGACACTGGATGAGCAGTTCTTC
CDR3 protein: CASSRGTLDEQFF

D gene: TRBD2
clone size: once
CDR3 length: 14
J gene: TRBJ2-3
V gene: TRBV2
CDR3 DNA: TGTGCCAGCAGTGTCCCCCTAGCGGGAGATACGCAGTATTTT
CDR3 protein: CASSVPLAGDTQYF

D gene: TRBD1
clone size: .
CDR3 length: 14
J gene: TRBJ2-2
V gene: TRBV27
CDR3 DNA: TGTGCCAGCAGAATACAGGGGGCTTCCGGGGAGCTGTTTTTT
CDR3 protein: CASRIQGASGELFF

D gene: .
clone size: .
CDR3 length: 14
J gene: TRBJ2-7
V gene: TRBV6-1
CDR3 DNA: TGTGCCAGCAGTGAAGAGGAGGGGTGGTACGAGCAGTACTTC
CDR3 protein: CASSEEEGWYEQYF

D gene: TRBD2
clone size: once
CDR3 length: 15
J gene: TRBJ2-3
V gene: TRBV19
CDR3 DNA: TGTGCCAGTAGTCTTGTGGAGCGGGAGTCAGATACGCAGTATTTT
CDR3 protein: CASSLVERESDTQYF

D gene: .
clone size: .
CDR3 length: 15
J gene: TRBJ2-7
V gene: TRBV5-4
CDR3 DNA: TGTGCCAGCAGCTTGGAGGTCAGGGCAAGTGGCGAGCAGTACTTC
CDR3 protein: CASSLEVRASGEQYF

D gene: .
clone size: .
CDR3 length: 13
J gene: TRBJ2-7
V gene: TRBV27
CDR3 DNA: TGTGCCAGCAGGGGGGACTCCTCCTACGAGCAGTACTTC
CDR3 protein: CASRGDSSYEQYF

D gene: TRBD1
clone size: .
CDR3 length: 15
J gene: TRBJ1-4
V gene: TRBV5-1
CDR3 DNA: TGCGCCAGCAGCTTGGCCGGGACAGGGGGTGAAAAACTGTTTTTT
CDR3 protein: CASSLAGTGGEKLFF

D gene: .
clone size: .
CDR3 length: 13
J gene: TRBJ1-1
V gene: TRBV9
CDR3 DNA: TGTGCCAGCAGCTCCCACGGGAACACTGAAGCTTTCTTT
CDR3 protein: CASSSHGNTEAFF

D gene: .
clone size: .
CDR3 length: 18
J gene: TRBJ2-7
V gene: TRBV21-1
CDR3 DNA: TGTGCCAGCAGCAAGCCGCAGGAGAAACAGGCTAGAACCTACGAGCAGTACTTC
CDR3 protein: CASSKPQEKQARTYEQYF

D gene: TRBD2
clone size: .
CDR3 length: 17
J gene: TRBJ2-1
V gene: TRBV5-1
CDR3 DNA: TGCGCCAGCAGCTTGGCCTCCAGCGGGAGGGTAAACAATGAGCAGTTCTTC
CDR3 protein: CASSLASSGRVNNEQFF

D gene: .
clone size: .
CDR3 length: 14
J gene: TRBJ1-2
V gene: TRBV4-1
CDR3 DNA: TGCGCCAGCAGCCAAGACAGGGTTAACTATGGCTACACCTTC
CDR3 protein: CASSQDRVNYGYTF

D gene: TRBD1
clone size: .
CDR3 length: 16
J gene: TRBJ1-3
V gene: TRBV16
CDR3 DNA: TGTGCCAAGAGACAGGGACTGTCGAGCTCTGGAAACACCATATATTTT
CDR3 protein: CAKRQGLSSSGNTIYF

D gene: .
clone size: .
CDR3 length: 15
J gene: TRBJ1-5
V gene: TRBV7-8
CDR3 DNA: TGTGCCAGCAGCTTAGATAGGGGGAGCAATCAGCCCCAGCATTTT
CDR3 protein: CASSLDRGSNQPQHF